This TCR beta chain was sequenced for a study of cytomegalovirus exposure and HLA in healthy donors. Study-wide results and limits: A later analysis showed TCR association rates differing by HLA locus, peaking at DRB1 and lowest at HLA-C.

The PCR had 60 Vbeta and 13 Jbeta primers. Libraries were prepared by immunoSEQ multiplex PCR; TCRdb keeps only in-frame clonotypes and omits some of them. This sample has 85,000 to 130,000 clones, with 65% to 90% found just once. V lost 6 bases and J lost 0, with 11 bases in between. The germline gives CDR1 MDHEN, CDR2 SYDVKM. This CDR3 has 15 amino acids. Concerning this clone: Its matching antigen is unknown.

The receptor's source is a woman aged 18-35 years in good health and CMV-seronegative. The gene calls are TRBV28 and TRBJ2-2; D is ambiguous. The sequenced sample consisted of PBMCs. The CDR3 bases are TGTGCCAGCAGCCCCGAACGCGCGAACACCGGGGAGCTGTTTTTT. This gives the protein CASSPERANTGELFF.